The clone carrying this TCR beta chain occurred a few times. What it binds is not known. The CDR3 runs 16 residues. Germline CDR1 reads DFQATT; CDR2 reads SNEGSKA (reference sequence). V lost 2 bases and J lost 6; bases outside the gene matches: 10. This record belongs to a study of blood T cells in healthy people across ages. Combining a sample-barcoded 5' primer with a J-beta primer mix, a second PCR ran for 7 to 11 cycles. Each of the cDNA molecules was tagged by a template-switch adaptor with 12 random nucleotides. Each CDR3 protein is one row after TCRdb ran MiXCR on the 5' RACE reads. Among roughly 800,000 distinct CDR3 sequences listed, approximately 25% were seen once. Overall study results and limits: Among long-lived donors, naive CD4+ cells were more numerous and diversity higher than in aged donors.

This sample also appeared in a second study, on T cells of mothers and their children.

The source is a boy aged 5-17 years in good health. The gene calls are TRBV20-1 and TRBJ2-4; TRBD1 matches at 10 bases. Sequences were obtained from blood. This chain's CDR3 is CSARTRDRGNGNIQYF. Here the CDR3 DNA reads TGCAGTGCTAGAACCCGGGACAGGGGTAATGGAAACATTCAGTACTTC.